One sample yielded the 24 T cell receptor beta chains listed below, sequenced in a study of TIL therapy for anti-PD-1-resistant metastatic lung cancer. The immunoSEQ assay was v3. TCRdb keeps only in-frame clones here, not all; method: immunoSEQ multiplex PCR. The sample has roughly 92,000 clones; about two thirds are singletons. Time point meaning: pre-treatment sample, taken before nivolumab and TIL therapy. Pleural nodules or supraclavicular lymph nodes made up most of the excised metastases sampled. The material sequenced was tumor tissue, taken at baseline. The origin of the receptors is a person aged 25 to 85 with non-small cell lung cancer.

The chain is built from TRBV6-5 and TRBJ1-2; weak D call: TRBD1 (6 bases). Trimming pared 3 bases from V and 6 bases from J, leaving 11 bases between. The CDR3 loop spans 13 amino acids. Germline CDR1 MNHEY, CDR2 SVGAGI. The CDR3 nucleotides read TGTGCCAGCAGTTATCAGGGGCTCGATGGCTACACCTTC. As protein: CASSYQGLDGYTF.

The chain links TRBV25-1 to TRBJ2-7; D is unresolved. CDR1 MGHDK and CDR2 SYGVNS come from the germline V gene. The CDR3 is made up of 12 amino acids. V lost 1 base to trimming and J lost 4 bases, with 5 bases between them. CDR3 sequence (DNA): TGTGCCAGCAGTGAATCGCCGTACGAGCAGTACTTC. Encoded protein: CASSESPYEQYF.

The chain recombines TRBV19 with TRBJ2-3; maybe TRBD2 (7 bases). The CDR3 extends over 16 amino acids. Germline loops: CDR1 LNHDA, CDR2 SQIVND (reference sequence). Trimming removed 8 bases at V and 2 bases at J, with 20 bases between. CDR3 in DNA: TGTGCCAGTCGGGTCGGGGGGCGACGTACCACAGATACGCAGTATTTT. Translation: CASRVGGRRTTDTQYF.

This chain uses TRBV28 with TRBJ2-3; perhaps TRBD2 as D (5 bases). There are 15 residues in the CDR3. The V end was cut by 8 bases, the J end by 4 bases, with 19 bases between. CDR1 is MDHEN and CDR2 is SYDVKM in the germline V gene. The CDR3 DNA reads TGTGCCAGCCCCCCCTTTGAGGGTAGACCAGATACGCAGTATTTT. This translates into CASPPFEGRPDTQYF.

This chain joins TRBV18 and TRBJ2-1; 7 nucleotides align to TRBD2. J lost 0 bases, V lost 0 bases, and 2 bases had no gene match. The CDR3 contains 16 residues. Germline CDR1 and CDR2: KGHSH and LQKENI. The CDR3: CASSPPRGSSYNEQFF. In DNA form, the CDR3 reads TGTGCCAGCTCACCACCGCGCGGGAGCTCCTACAATGAGCAGTTCTTC.

This clone was recorded many times. The rearrangement joins TRBV6-4 to TRBJ2-1; 8 bases align to TRBD1. Trimming removed 5 bases from V and 0 bases from J; junction bases left unmatched: 3. The germline V gene has CDR1 MRHNA and CDR2 SNTAGT. The CDR3 extends over 15 amino acids. For the CDR3, the DNA is TGTGCCAGCAGTCCCCAGGGGGCCTCCTACAATGAGCAGTTCTTC. Amino acids: CASSPQGASYNEQFF.

The chain joins TRBV28 to TRBJ2-7, with TRBD2 identical over 9 bases. Losses at the gene ends were 4 bases for V and 4 bases for J; bases not matched to a gene: 14. Germline V CDR1 and CDR2: MDHEN, SYDVKM. The CDR3 spans 17 residues. For the CDR3, the DNA is TGTGCCAGCAGTTCCGGGTCTGCGGGGGGGCCGGGTTACGAGCAGTACTTC. Amino acid sequence: CASSSGSAGGPGYEQYF.

The genes are TRBV27 and TRBJ2-4; maybe TRBD1 (5 bases). V lost 9 bases to trimming and J lost 2 bases, with 14 bases between them. Germline loops: CDR1 MNHEY, CDR2 SMNVEV (reference sequence). The CDR3 extends over 14 amino acids. CDR3 loop: CASMDIFSKNIQYF. CDR3 nucleotides: TGTGCCAGTATGGACATCTTTTCCAAAAACATTCAGTACTTC.

V is TRBV7-8 and J is TRBJ2-7; D perhaps matches TRBD1 (5 bases). Germline CDR1 and CDR2: SGHVS and FQNEAQ. The CDR3 totals 14 residues. The ends were cut back, 1 base at V and 2 bases at J, with 9 bases in the middle. The CDR3 DNA sequence: TGTGCCAGCAGCTTAGGGGTCAGGGCCTACGAGCAGTACTTC. This gives the protein CASSLGVRAYEQYF.

CDR3 coding DNA: TGTGCCAGCAGTTACGAAGCGCTTTGGGATACGCAGTATTTT. The encoded protein is CASSYEALWDTQYF. This chain uses TRBV6-2 or TRBV6-3 with TRBJ2-3, with unresolved D. The length of the CDR3 is 14 residues. V gave up 2 bases and J gave up 6 bases, with 12 bases separating them. Germline V gene data show CDR1 as MNHEY and CDR2 as SVGEGT.

The gene calls are TRBV6-5 and TRBJ2-2, with a tentative D call TRBD2 (5 bases). Germline CDR1 reads MNHEY; CDR2 reads SVGAGI. V was shortened by 2 bases and J by 0 bases, with 7 bases between the two germline ends. This CDR3 has 15 residues. The CDR3 bases are TGTGCCAGCAGTTACGAGGGAGCGAACACCGGGGAGCTGTTTTTT. It specifies CASSYEGANTGELFF.

The chain links TRBV5-1 to TRBJ1-2, with 8 bases matching TRBD1. CDR3 length: 13 amino acids. J lost 4 bases, V lost 3 bases, and 2 bases had no gene match. The V gene's germline CDR1 is SGHRS and CDR2 YFSETQ. DNA for the CDR3: TGCGCCAGCAGCTCAGGGGGCGTCTATGGCTACACCTTC. Its protein product is CASSSGGVYGYTF.

This chain connects TRBV25-1 to TRBJ2-7; perhaps TRBD1 as D (6 bases). V was shortened by 6 bases and J by 6 bases, with 12 bases between the two germline ends. Germline V gene data show CDR1 as MGHDK and CDR2 as SYGVNS. The CDR3 covers 12 residues. CDR3 sequence reads: CASSHTGREQYF. In DNA, the CDR3 is TGTGCCAGCAGCCATACAGGGCGCGAGCAGTACTTC.

The chain has TRBV30 and TRBJ2-7, with D maybe TRBD2 (6 bases). Germline V gives CDR1 GTSNPN, CDR2 SVGIG (reference sequence). This CDR3 has 15 residues. Between the trimmed V and J ends, which lost 0 bases and 7 bases, there was a span of 19 bases. CDR3 amino acids: CAWSVLGRDGGEQYF. The CDR3 coding sequence is TGTGCCTGGAGTGTACTCGGGCGGGATGGCGGAGAGCAGTACTTC.

This chain links TRBV6-5 with TRBJ2-3; weak D call: TRBD2 (6 bases). The CDR3 loop spans 15 amino acids. V was cut by 6 bases and J by 2 bases, with 15 bases left in between. From germline, CDR1 is MNHEY and CDR2 SVGAGI. CDR3 protein: CASRHSGRNTDTQYF. The DNA of the CDR3 is TGTGCCAGCAGGCACTCCGGGAGAAACACAGATACGCAGTATTTT.

V gene TRBV5-1 combines with J gene TRBJ2-2, with a possible D match to TRBD2 (5 bases). The CDR3 contains 14 residues. The V gene lost 0 bases and the J gene lost 5 bases, with 8 bases spanning the gap. Germline CDR1 SGHRS, CDR2 YFSETQ. The CDR3 region is CASSLASGTGELFF. The CDR3, as DNA: TGCGCCAGCAGCTTGGCCTCGGGGACCGGGGAGCTGTTTTTT.

This chain connects TRBV4-2 to TRBJ2-7; 11 bases match TRBD1. V trimming: 3 bases; J trimming: 6 bases; junction bases outside the gene matches: 10. Germline V gene data show CDR1 as LGHNA and CDR2 as YNFKEQ. This CDR3 has 16 amino acids. As DNA, the CDR3 is TGTGCCAGCAGCCATATTGGGACAGGGGGATCGTTCGAGCAGTACTTC. It specifies CASSHIGTGGSFEQYF.

This clone was observed a few times. The J gene is TRBJ2-7, the V gene TRBV18; D ambiguous. Germline V lookup: CDR1 KGHSH, CDR2 LQKENI. The V end was cut by 2 bases, the J end by 0 bases, with 5 bases between. The length of the CDR3 is 13 residues. Here the CDR3 DNA reads TGTGCCAGCTCACCAGGGATCTCCTACGAGCAGTACTTC. Amino acids: CASSPGISYEQYF.

V usage is TRBV7-2 and J usage is TRBJ2-7; a weak D match, TRBD1 (5 bases). CDR3 length equals 15 residues. Trimming pared 1 base from V and 5 bases from J, leaving 15 bases between. Germline CDR1 reads SGHTA; CDR2 reads FQGNSA. Here the CDR3 reads CASSLVVAGSDEQYF. The DNA for the CDR3 is TGTGCCAGCAGCTTAGTCGTCGCAGGGTCTGACGAGCAGTACTTC.

Comment on this clone: The same CDR3 also results from other DNA sequences found in this sample. This chain links TRBV5-1 with TRBJ1-6, with D unresolved. The V gene lost 2 bases and the J gene lost 7 bases, with 4 bases spanning the gap. This CDR3 comprises 12 residues. The germline V gene has CDR1 SGHRS and CDR2 YFSETQ. The CDR3 here is CASSFENSPLHF. The CDR3 DNA reads as TGCGCCAGCAGCTTCGAAAATTCACCCCTCCACTTT.

This clone was observed a handful of times. The V call is TRBV4-2, the J call TRBJ2-7; 14 bases align to TRBD2. Germline V gene lookup returns CDR1 LGHNA and CDR2 YNFKEQ. The J segment lost 2 bases and the V segment lost 2 bases, leaving 5 bases of the junction unmatched. CDR3 size: 17 residues. CDR3 bases: TGTGCCAGCAGCCAACCGGGACTAGCGGGAGCAACCTACGAGCAGTACTTC. It specifies CASSQPGLAGATYEQYF.

The chain is built from TRBV6-5 and TRBJ1-3; D possibly corresponds to TRBD1 (6 bases). Between the trimmed V and J ends, which lost 2 bases and 3 bases, there was a span of 11 bases. This CDR3 is built from 15 residues. CDR1 and CDR2 from the germline V gene are MNHEY and SVGAGI. CDR3 sequence: CASSYGGADGNTIYF. CDR3 in DNA: TGTGCCAGCAGTTACGGGGGGGCGGATGGAAACACCATATATTTT.

The V gene is TRBV5-1, the J gene TRBJ2-7; D is perhaps TRBD1 or TRBD2 (5 bases each). CDR3 length: 14 amino acids. The germline gives CDR1 SGHRS, CDR2 YFSETQ. Trimming took 0 bases from V and 2 from J, leaving 9 bases between them. CDR3 DNA: TGCGCCAGCAGCTTGGACGGGACGACCTACGAGCAGTACTTC. Protein: CASSLDGTTYEQYF.

The genes are TRBV5-6 and TRBJ2-3; D is ambiguous. Trimming shortened V by 2 bases and J by 8 bases, and 12 bases separated the two germline ends. This CDR3 comprises 13 residues. Germline V CDR1 and CDR2: SGHDT, YYEEEE. The CDR3 DNA is TGTGCCAGCAGCTTTGGCCCGCGTAGTACGCAGTATTTT. It translates to CASSFGPRSTQYF. The entire variable domain, with the rest obtained from reference TRBV5-6 and TRBJ2-3, is as follows: DAGVTQSPTHLIKTRGQQVTLRCSPKSGHDTVSWYQQALGQGPQFIFQYYEEEERQRGNFPDRFSGHQFPNYSSELNVNALLLGDSALYLCASSFGPRSTQYFGPGTRLTVL.